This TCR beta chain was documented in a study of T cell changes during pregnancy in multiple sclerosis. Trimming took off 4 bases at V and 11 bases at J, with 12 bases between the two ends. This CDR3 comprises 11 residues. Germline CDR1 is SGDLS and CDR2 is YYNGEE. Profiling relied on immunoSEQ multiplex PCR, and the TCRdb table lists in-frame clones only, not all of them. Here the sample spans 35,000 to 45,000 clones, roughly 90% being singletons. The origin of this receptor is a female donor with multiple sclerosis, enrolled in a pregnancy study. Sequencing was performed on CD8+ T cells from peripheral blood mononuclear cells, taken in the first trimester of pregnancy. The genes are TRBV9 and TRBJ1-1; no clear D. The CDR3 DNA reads TGTGCCAGCAGCTCGGGAACTGGGGCTTTCTTT. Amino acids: CASSSGTGAFF.